Below are 8 T cell receptor beta chains sequenced from a single sample in a study of cytomegalovirus exposure and HLA in healthy donors (dated by TCRdb to about 2017). Receptor libraries were prepared by the immunoSEQ multiplex PCR assay. For the multiplex PCR, a mixture combining 60 forward primers for TCR Vbeta segments and 13 reverse primers for TCR Jbeta segments was used. TCRdb retrieved this table from immuneACCESS and kept in-frame rearrangements only. Not all clones are present; in checked studies, unresolved V genes account for under half, and no reason is known for the remainder. Within this sample are some 180,000 clones, with about three quarters of them counted one time only. The leading ten clones occupy around 1.6% of the sample. Sequenced sample: PBMCs. These TCRs come from a man younger than 35 in good health and CMV-seronegative.

The V call is TRBV7-6, the J call TRBJ2-7; 8 bases line up with TRBD2. This CDR3 region has 15 residues. Germline values: CDR1 SGHVS, CDR2 FNYEAQ. With 5 bases clipped from V and 6 bases from J, the junction kept 12 bases outside the gene matches. The CDR3 here is CASSPGGLARLEQYF. Written as DNA, the CDR3 is TGTGCCAGCAGCCCGGGAGGACTAGCTCGGCTCGAGCAGTACTTC.

J is TRBJ1-5 and V is TRBV11-3; D unresolved. With 6 bases removed from V and 2 bases from J, the gap between germline ends came to 14 bases. The CDR3 runs 15 residues. Germline CDR1 SGHNT, CDR2 YENEEA. CDR3 sequence: CASSLSPGGNQPQHF. The CDR3 DNA reads as TGTGCCAGCAGTCTCAGCCCGGGTGGCAATCAGCCCCAGCATTTT.

The chain joins TRBV28 to TRBJ2-7, with 7 bases that match TRBD1. The CDR3 has 15 amino acids. Germline lookup yields CDR1 MDHEN and CDR2 SYDVKM. V lost 2 bases to trimming and J lost 2 bases; unmatched junction nucleotides: 6. CDR3 region: CASSLPGQLTYEQYF. The CDR3 bases are TGTGCCAGCAGTTTACCGGGACAGCTAACCTACGAGCAGTACTTC.

The chain is built from TRBV28 and TRBJ1-1; 10 bases match TRBD1. The V gene's germline CDR1 is MDHEN and CDR2 SYDVKM. Trimming took 3 bases from V and 3 from J; bases not matched to a gene: 7. The CDR3 has 16 residues. CDR3 region: CASSFGQGVGDTEAFF. The CDR3 DNA is TGTGCCAGCAGTTTTGGACAGGGGGTAGGGGACACTGAAGCTTTCTTT.

V is TRBV28 and J is TRBJ1-2, with D possibly matching TRBD1 (5 bases). Germline V gene lookup returns CDR1 MDHEN and CDR2 SYDVKM. The V end lost 1 base, the J end lost 8 bases, and 14 bases lay between the germline ends. The CDR3 runs to 14 residues. The CDR3: CASSLYVAGRGYTF. In nucleotides, the CDR3 is TGTGCCAGCAGTTTATACGTGGCAGGGCGCGGCTACACCTTC.

This clone was counted a few times. At the DNA level, this CDR3 is encoded by other sequences in the same sample as well. The chain is built from TRBV28 and TRBJ2-3, with 11 bases lining up with TRBD2. In germline, CDR1 is MDHEN, CDR2 SYDVKM. This CDR3 has 15 residues. V was clipped by 6 bases and J by 3 bases; unmatched bases: 5. CDR3 bases: TGTGCCAGCAGCTTAGCGGGGGGGCGGACAGATACGCAGTATTTT. As protein: CASSLAGGRTDTQYF.

The V gene is TRBV2, the J gene TRBJ2-1, with TRBD2 identical over 15 bases. The CDR3 totals 14 residues. Looked up from germline, CDR1 is SNHLY and CDR2 is FYNNEI. With V trimmed by 9 bases and J by 4 bases, 1 base remained unmatched. This CDR3 reads CARGTSGGYNEQFF. DNA for the CDR3: TGTGCCAGGGGGACTAGCGGGGGGTACAATGAGCAGTTCTTC.

The chain recombines TRBV19 with TRBJ1-2; possibly TRBD1 for D (6 bases). The germline V and J ends were trimmed by 10 bases and 2 bases, with 17 bases remaining between them. The CDR3 runs 14 residues. Germline V CDR1 and CDR2: LNHDA, SQIVND (reference sequence). The CDR3 bases are TGTGCCACCCATCCGGGACAAACGAACTATGGCTACACCTTC. Translating gives CATHPGQTNYGYTF.